This is a list of T cell receptor beta chains from one sample in a study of siplizumab effects on memory and regulatory T cells. The table came from immunoSEQ multiplex PCR; TCRdb's copy has only in-frame clones and leaves some out. Found here are just over 40,000 clones, 89% of them singletons; the top ten hold under 0.3%. Sample: naive CD4+ T cells sorted from blood. Receptors were obtained from a human donor in good health. Each CDR3 is given with its conserved first and last residue. A D gene is named only where the DNA matches it firmly. Rows may omit the clone size; those that give it use once, few, many or a size class.

TRBV4-1	TRBJ2-1	-	TRBD2	TGCGCCAGCAGCCGTAGAGGACTAGCGGGGTCCTCCTACAATGAGCAGTTCTTC	CASSRRGLAGSSYNEQFF
TRBV5-1	TRBJ2-7	-	-	TGCGCCAGCAGCTCACAGACTATCACCTACGAGCAGTACTTC	CASSSQTITYEQYF
TRBV18	TRBJ1-1	-	-	TGTGCCAGCTCTGCCGAGGAGGGGCGCAGAACTGAAGCTTTCTTT	CASSAEEGRRTEAFF
TRBV2	TRBJ2-3	-	-	TGTGCCAGCAGTGGAGGGTACGGAGATACGCAGTATTTT	CASSGGYGDTQYF
TRBV9	TRBJ1-1	once	TRBD1	TGTGCCAGCAGCGTTACAGGGGTGAACACTGAAGCTTTCTTT	CASSVTGVNTEAFF
TRBV7-9	TRBJ2-1	-	TRBD2	TGTGCCAGCAGCTTCCGGGGGGGTTACAATGAGCAGTTCTTC	CASSFRGGYNEQFF
TRBV7-3	TRBJ2-1	-	TRBD2	TGTGCCAGCAGCGCCAAACCGGGACTACCTTACAATGAGCAGTTCTTC	CASSAKPGLPYNEQFF
TRBV9	TRBJ2-5	-	TRBD2	TGTGCCAGCTCGGAGACTAGCCGGTGGGAGACCCAGTACTTC	CASSETSRWETQYF
TRBV9	TRBJ2-5	-	-	TGTGCCAGCAGCGTAGGTCAGGGGCGCGGGGAGACCCAGTACTTC	CASSVGQGRGETQYF
TRBV18	TRBJ1-1	-	-	TGTGCCAGCTCACCACCGTCGGGGGCTGGTTTAGACACTGAAGCTTTCTTT	CASSPPSGAGLDTEAFF
TRBV19	TRBJ1-4	-	-	TGTGCCAGTATGACAGCTACAACTAATGAAAAACTGTTTTTT	CASMTATTNEKLFF
TRBV25-1	TRBJ1-2	once	-	TGTGCCAGCAGTGAACGAGGAATAGACGGCTACACCTTC	CASSERGIDGYTF
TRBV10-3	TRBJ1-5	once	-	TGTGCCATCGCCTCTCACAGGGAATTTACCAATCAGCCCCAGCATTTT	CAIASHREFTNQPQHF
TRBV4-1	TRBJ2-7	-	-	TGCGCCAGCAGCTACAGGGGAGGCGAGCAGTACTTC	CASSYRGGEQYF
TRBV2	TRBJ2-2	once	-	TGTGCCAGCTTTGGGGCGTTTGAGTTGAACACCGGGGAGCTGTTTTTT	CASFGAFELNTGELFF
TRBV6-5	TRBJ2-1	once	-	TGTGCCAGCAGTTACGGGGGAAATGCCTACAATGAGCAGTTCTTC	CASSYGGNAYNEQFF
TRBV6-5	TRBJ1-4	-	-	TGTGCCAGCAGTTACTCAGGGACCTCGTGGGAAAAACTGTTTTTT	CASSYSGTSWEKLFF
TRBV5-8	TRBJ2-7	-	-	TGTGCCAGCAGCTTTCGACAGTCATACGAGCAGTACTTC	CASSFRQSYEQYF
TRBV19	TRBJ1-1	-	-	TGTGCCAGCGGGGGGCAGGGGCTTGTTGAAGCTTTCTTT	CASGGQGLVEAFF
TRBV5-1	TRBJ2-7	-	TRBD2	TGCGCCAGCAGCCCGGGCAAGGGCGGGAGCTCCTACGAGCAGTACTTC	CASSPGKGGSSYEQYF
TRBV5-1	TRBJ2-5	-	-	TGCGCCAGCAGCTTGGGGCCCACTCAAGAGACCCAGTACTTC	CASSLGPTQETQYF
TRBV29-1	TRBJ1-2	-	TRBD1	TGCAGCGTTGTTGGGACAGAGACCCATGGCTACACCTTC	CSVVGTETHGYTF